This TCR beta chain was sequenced during a study of T-cell memory formation after mild COVID-19. TCRdb re-called the 5' RACE reads with MiXCR, one entry per CDR3 protein. This sample has 50,000 or so distinct CDR3 sequences; roughly a quarter occur once, and the top ten carry around 44%. CDR1 and CDR2 from the germline V gene are LNHNV and YYDKDF (reference sequence). The CDR3 has 16 amino acids. The germline V and J ends were trimmed by 0 bases and 5 bases, with 16 bases remaining between them. What was sequenced was PBMCs or a T cell subset sorted from them (not recorded which). V and J are TRBV15 and TRBJ2-5; tentatively, D is TRBD2 (6 bases). The TCR was taken from a man aged 18 to 35 who had mild COVID-19 (a few samples of this study predate the infection). Cell type and time point are not known. The CDR3 DNA is TGTGCCACCAGCAGAGATAGGGACTCGTCAGAGGAGACCCAGTACTTC. Protein: CATSRDRDSSEETQYF.